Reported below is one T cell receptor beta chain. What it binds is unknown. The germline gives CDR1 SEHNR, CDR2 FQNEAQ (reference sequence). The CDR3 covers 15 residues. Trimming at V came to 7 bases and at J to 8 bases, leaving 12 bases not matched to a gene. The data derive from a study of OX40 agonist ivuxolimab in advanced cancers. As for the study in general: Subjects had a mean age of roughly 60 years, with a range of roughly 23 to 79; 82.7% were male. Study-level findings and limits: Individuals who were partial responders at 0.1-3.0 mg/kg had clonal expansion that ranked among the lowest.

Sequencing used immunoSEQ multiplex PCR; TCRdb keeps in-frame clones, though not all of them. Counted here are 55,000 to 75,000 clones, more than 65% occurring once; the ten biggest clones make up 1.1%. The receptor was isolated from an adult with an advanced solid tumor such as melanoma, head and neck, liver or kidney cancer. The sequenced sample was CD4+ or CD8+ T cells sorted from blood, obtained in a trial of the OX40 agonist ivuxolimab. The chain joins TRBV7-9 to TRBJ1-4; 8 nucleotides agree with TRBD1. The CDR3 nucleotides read TGTGCCAGCACCACGACAGGGGTCGGGAGGGAAAAACTGTTTTTT. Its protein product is CASTTTGVGREKLFF.